A single sample gave rise to the 20 T cell receptor beta chains below, sequenced in a study of shared T cell receptors in the human thymus. Produced via immunoSEQ multiplex PCR; TCRdb's table is partial and in-frame only. Of just under 550,000 clones in the sample, approximately 78% are singletons; the top ten hold around 0.012%. These records were also assigned to another study, of human thymus T cells.

What was sequenced was thymocytes. These receptors were obtained from a boy less than two years old with a congenital heart defect.

The rearrangement links TRBV30 to TRBJ1-2, with a tentative D call TRBD1 (6 bases). Trimming pared 7 bases from V and 3 bases from J, leaving 18 bases between. The CDR3 totals 14 residues. Germline V gene sequence: CDR1 GTSNPN, CDR2 SVGIG (reference sequence). CDR3 amino acids: CAFPGQRGDYGYTF. Written as DNA, the CDR3 is TGTGCCTTCCCGGGACAACGAGGGGACTATGGCTACACCTTC. The variable domain in full, completed from reference TRBV30 and TRBJ1-2, reads SQTIHQWPATLVQPVGSPLSLECTVEGTSNPNLYWYRQAAGRGLQLLFYSVGIGQISSEVPQNLSASRPQDRQFILSSKKLLLSDSGFYLCAFPGQRGDYGYTFGSGTRLTVV.

The chain is built from TRBV2 and TRBJ2-6; D unresolved. CDR1 SNHLY and CDR2 FYNNEI come from the germline V gene. The CDR3 is made up of 16 amino acids. Trimming stripped 6 bases from V and 0 bases from J, with 12 bases between. The CDR3: CASSKNSLSGANVLTF. In DNA, the CDR3 is TGTGCCAGCAGCAAGAATAGCCTCTCTGGGGCCAACGTCCTGACTTTC.

This clone was recorded a few times. The genes are TRBV4-1 and TRBJ2-5, with 9 bases that match TRBD1. This CDR3 comprises 18 residues. Germline-derived CDR1 and CDR2 are MGHRA and YSYEKL. V dropped 0 bases and J dropped 7; count of bases not matched to a gene: 15. Here the CDR3 reads CASSQDVLRDRVWMTQYF. The CDR3 coding sequence is TGCGCCAGCAGCCAAGATGTTCTCCGGGACAGGGTTTGGATGACCCAGTACTTC.

The chain links TRBV2 to TRBJ1-4, with TRBD1 matching 11 bases. The CDR3 length is 15 residues. Germline CDR1 and CDR2: SNHLY and FYNNEI. J gave up 6 bases and V 7 bases, and 7 bases lay outside the gene matches. CDR3 residues: CASTRTGGGHEKLFF. CDR3 nucleotides: TGTGCCAGCACCAGGACAGGGGGCGGCCATGAAAAACTGTTTTTT.

V gene TRBV15 combines with J gene TRBJ2-1, with TRBD2 as a possible D gene (8 bases). The CDR3 covers 18 residues. Deletions cut 4 bases from V and 10 bases from J, with 29 bases between. Germline V lookup: CDR1 LNHNV, CDR2 YYDKDF (reference sequence). The CDR3 nucleotides read TGTGCCACCAGCAACCACCCCGCGGGGACTAGGGGGCGAAAAGAGCAGTTCTTC. This gives the protein CATSNHPAGTRGRKEQFF.

The rearrangement links TRBV7-8 to TRBJ1-1; 8 positions match TRBD1. This CDR3 comprises 16 residues. Trimming took 0 bases from V and 5 from J; bases not matched to a gene: 8. Germline V gives CDR1 SGHVS, CDR2 FQNEAQ. The CDR3 nucleotides are TGTGCCAGCAGCTTAGCCAGACAGGGGCAAGGGACTGAAGCTTTCTTT. Its translation: CASSLARQGQGTEAFF.

This chain connects TRBV9 to TRBJ2-5, with 7 positions matching TRBD2. The CDR3 loop spans 16 amino acids. V gave up 7 bases and J gave up 2 bases; unmatched junction bases: 14. Germline CDR1 SGDLS, CDR2 YYNGEE. The CDR3 bases are TGTGCCAGCTCCCGTGGGGCGGGAGTTTATCAAGAGACCCAGTACTTC. This encodes CASSRGAGVYQETQYF.

The chain uses TRBV6-5 and TRBJ2-7; D gene unclear. Deletions cut 0 bases from V and 0 bases from J, with 12 bases between. In germline, CDR1 is MNHEY, CDR2 SVGAGI. The CDR3 loop spans 16 amino acids. The CDR3 DNA reads TGTGCCAGCAGTTACTCACCTATGTGGAGCTCCTACGAGCAGTACTTC. Translating gives CASSYSPMWSSYEQYF.

This chain uses TRBV25-1 with TRBJ2-5; TRBD2 aligns across 10 bases. The CDR3 sequence is 16 residues long. The germline CDR1 and CDR2 sequences are MGHDK and SYGVNS. V lost 1 base and J lost 5; bases outside the gene matches: 7. CDR3 region: CASSESPASGSETQYF. The CDR3 nucleotides are TGTGCCAGCAGTGAATCCCCCGCTAGCGGGAGTGAGACCCAGTACTTC.

The chain employs TRBV5-1 and TRBJ2-1, with 10 bases identical to TRBD2. The V gene's germline CDR1 is SGHRS and CDR2 YFSETQ. This CDR3 has 17 residues. V lost 3 bases to trimming and J lost 6 bases; unmatched junction nucleotides: 12. The CDR3 sequence is CASSYRPGLALGNEQFF. CDR3 coding DNA: TGCGCCAGCAGCTACCGACCGGGACTAGCGTTAGGCAATGAGCAGTTCTTC.

The V call is TRBV6-5, the J call TRBJ2-1; the match to TRBD2 covers 10 bases. CDR1 and CDR2 (germline): MNHEY, SVGAGI. The CDR3 length is 15 residues. With 2 bases clipped from V and 5 bases from J, the junction kept 3 bases outside the gene matches. CDR3 bases: TGTGCCAGCAGTTACACTAGCGGGATCAACAATGAGCAGTTCTTC. Protein product: CASSYTSGINNEQFF.

This clone appeared once. V is TRBV27 and J is TRBJ2-7, with 11 bases lining up with TRBD1. The CDR3 runs to 16 residues. Trimming cost V 8 bases and J 3 bases; bases outside gene matches: 12. The V gene's germline CDR1 is MNHEY and CDR2 SMNVEV (reference sequence). The CDR3 bases are TGTGCCAGCGGGGACAGGGGGTCCCCCTTCCTCTACGAGCAGTACTTC. This translates into CASGDRGSPFLYEQYF.

The gene calls are TRBV14 and TRBJ1-1; 11 bases fit TRBD1. The V gene's germline CDR1 is SGHDN and CDR2 FVKESK. CDR3 length: 16 amino acids. The V segment lost 0 bases and the J segment 4 bases; nucleotides outside the gene matches: 4. The CDR3 nucleotides are TGTGCCAGCAGCCAAGAAGGAGGGACAGGGGGCACTGAAGCTTTCTTT. This encodes CASSQEGGTGGTEAFF.

The chain carries TRBV20-1 and TRBJ2-7; no clear D. The V end was cut by 4 bases, the J end by 2 bases, with 6 bases between. This CDR3 contains 11 residues. In germline, CDR1 is DFQATT, CDR2 SNEGSKA (reference sequence). As DNA, the CDR3 is TGCAGTGCTATTTATGCCTACGAGCAGTACTTC. This gives the protein CSAIYAYEQYF.

The chain carries TRBV6-5 and TRBJ1-2; 7 positions match TRBD1. J lost 4 bases, V lost 6 bases, and 11 bases had no gene match. The CDR3 is 15 residues long. Germline V gene lookup returns CDR1 MNHEY and CDR2 SVGAGI. The CDR3 nucleotides read TGTGCCAGCAGAGCCGACAGGGATCTAGGCTATGGCTACACCTTC. Translated, it gives CASRADRDLGYGYTF.

The CDR3 sequence is CASTPSGRGPDTQYF. Written as DNA, the CDR3 is TGTGCCAGCACCCCTAGCGGGAGGGGGCCAGATACGCAGTATTTT. The chain carries TRBV27 and TRBJ2-3; 12 bases align to TRBD2. Trimming removed 7 bases from V and 4 bases from J; junction bases left unmatched: 6. Germline V gene lookup returns CDR1 MNHEY and CDR2 SMNVEV (reference sequence). CDR3 length: 15 amino acids.

The CDR3 DNA follows: TGTGCCAGCAGTGACTCCCCCGGGGGAAGCACAGATACGCAGTATTTT. This sequence encodes CASSDSPGGSTDTQYF. The V call is TRBV6-4, the J call TRBJ2-3; D is possibly TRBD2 (6 bases). Trimming took off 0 bases at V and 0 bases at J, with 10 bases between the two ends. This CDR3 is built from 16 residues. Germline V lookup: CDR1 MRHNA, CDR2 SNTAGT.

The J gene is TRBJ2-7, the V gene TRBV10-2, with D possibly being TRBD1 (5 bases). Looked up from germline, CDR1 is WSHSY and CDR2 is SAAADI. The V end lost 0 bases, the J end lost 4 bases, and 13 bases lay between the germline ends. This CDR3 contains 15 residues. CDR3 sequence: CASSESADTLYEQYF. The CDR3 region has the DNA TGCGCCAGCAGTGAGTCGGCGGACACTTTGTACGAGCAGTACTTC.

The genes are TRBV5-1 and TRBJ2-5; no reliable D call. V shed 5 bases and J shed 2 bases, with 10 bases lying between them. This CDR3 has 13 amino acids. Germline V gene sequence: CDR1 SGHRS, CDR2 YFSETQ. The CDR3 reads CASSSHGQETQYF. The CDR3 nucleotides read TGCGCCAGCAGTTCCCACGGGCAAGAGACCCAGTACTTC. Using reference TRBV5-1 and TRBJ2-5 for the parts outside the CDR3, the full variable domain is KAGVTQTPRYLIKTRGQQVTLSCSPISGHRSVSWYQQTPGQGLQFLFEYFSETQRNKGNFPGRFSGRQFSNSRSEMNVSTLELGDSALYLCASSSHGQETQYFGPGTRLLVL.

The CDR3 DNA reads TGTGCCAGTAGTAATCCCCTACTACGTGAGCCCCAGCATTTT. As protein: CASSNPLLREPQHF. The chain combines TRBV19 with TRBJ1-5, with D unresolved. With 4 bases removed from V and 8 bases from J, the gap between germline ends came to 15 bases. Germline CDR1 and CDR2: LNHDA and SQIVND (reference sequence). CDR3 length: 14 amino acids.